A selection of T cell receptor beta chains follows, all from one sample in a study of T cells expressing NK-cell markers. Each CDR3 protein gets one entry in TCRdb, which reprocessed the 5' RACE reads and gives no DNA. This sample lists fewer than 400,000 distinct CDR3 sequences; its ten largest clones have roughly 10%. Sequenced: blood T cells: a sorted CD56 or NKG2C T cell subset, CD4+ or CD8+ T cells, or bulk PBMC T cells (not recorded which). These receptors all come from a woman in her 50s in good health. CDR3s include the opening cysteine and the closing phenylalanine or tryptophan. Fields, in order: J gene, V gene, CDR3 protein.

>TRBJ1-6|TRBV7-9
CASSSGRGPDRSPLHF
>TRBJ2-2|TRBV24-1
CATSDRGGHGELFF
>TRBJ1-3|TRBV25-1
CASSEWGTGGNTIYF
>TRBJ2-3|TRBV29-1
CSVEGLVFTDTQYF
>TRBJ2-3|TRBV6-1
CASSEPLTSGPSTDTQYF
>TRBJ2-5|TRBV7-8
CASSLADGPYQETQYF
>TRBJ2-1|TRBV5-1
CASSPGLAGGGGRHEQFF
>TRBJ2-1|TRBV6-1
CASSEPGTLYNEQFF
>TRBJ1-5|TRBV15
CATSRAGTGGQNLGNQPQHF
>TRBJ2-1|TRBV5-1
CASSSRGGEGEQFF
>TRBJ1-2|TRBV2
CASSMIGNHGYTF
>TRBJ2-5|TRBV2
CASRPDLGQQETQYF
>TRBJ1-1|TRBV12-3/TRBV12-4
CASSDSSNTEAFF
>TRBJ2-1|TRBV11-2
CASSFSGGLSRSSYNEQFF
>TRBJ2-5|TRBV29-1
CSVEDRDGVWETQYF
>TRBJ1-2|TRBV10-3
CAISESLTPANYGYTF
>TRBJ2-7|TRBV7-9
CASSLATSQEQYF
>TRBJ2-2|TRBV6-5
CASSYSLAGSSTGELFF
>TRBJ2-1|TRBV4-2
CASSQLTGDSYNEQFF
>TRBJ1-5|TRBV20-1
CSAHSTLVGQPQHF
>TRBJ2-5|TRBV7-2
CASSFVSRETQYF
>TRBJ1-2|TRBV12-3/TRBV12-4
CASHFRGLSYGYTF
>TRBJ1-1|TRBV2
CASSDMVGIEAFF
>TRBJ2-5|TRBV29-1
CSAPGAGGWWETQYF
>TRBJ2-1|TRBV5-1
CASSQNWGQNNEQFF
>TRBJ2-3|TRBV6-2/TRBV6-3
CASSYPGTALDTQYF
>TRBJ2-7|TRBV14
CASSARDRAHEQYF
>TRBJ1-6|TRBV7-9
CASSTLGGPGLSPLHF